The text below deals with one T cell receptor (beta chain). The antigen it recognizes is unknown. Per-nucleotide qualities are absent, and no much larger clonotype sits a single base away. The entry originates in a study of OX40 agonist ivuxolimab in advanced cancers. A note on the overall study: The costimulatory receptor OX40 (CD134) was targeted by ivuxolimab, a fully human IgG2 agonistic monoclonal antibody. Intravenous ivuxolimab was administered to patients every 2 weeks at six dose levels: 0.01, 0.1, 0.3, 1.5, 3 and 10 mg/kg. Among the roughly 52 dose-escalation patients, 19 had hepatocellular carcinoma, 15 or so melanoma, 9 renal cell carcinoma and 9 head and neck cancer. The dose-escalation cohort was about 83% male with a mean age of about 60 years, ranging from roughly 20 to 80. Patients were allowed to have had prior anti-PD-1, anti-PD-L1 or anti-CTLA-4 therapy, and approximately 40% of the dose-escalation patients had previously received checkpoint inhibitors. Partial responses occurred in three dose-escalation patients, of whom one had hepatocellular carcinoma and two had cutaneous melanoma. Peripheral TCRbeta sequencing aimed to test whether ivuxolimab altered TCR sequence diversity and caused clonal T-cell expansion. The paper covers the monotherapy dose-escalation part of the phase I ivuxolimab trial, which included N ≈ 50 patients. Results the study describes overall, beyond this receptor: In partial responders in the 0.1-3.0 mg/kg groups, normalized peripheral clonal expansion was found to be among the lowest, especially among CD8+ T cells. After ivuxolimab, expanded clones were on average more numerous among CD8+ T cells than among CD4+ T cells. Low levels of normalized T-cell clonal expansion were also seen in some patients who did not respond. At doses of 0.1 to 3.0 mg/kg, clonal expansion of both CD4+ and CD8+ T cells in blood was seen between baseline and week 6. Which antigens the clonally expanded peripheral T cells were specific for was not determined.

Genomic DNA was isolated from the sorted cells so that the TCRbeta CDR3 region could be sequenced. TCRbeta CDR3 regions were sequenced using the immunoSEQ Assay. TCRdb provides this immuneACCESS table in a form limited to in-frame rearrangements. Some clones are lacking; in checked studies, under half of them reflect an unresolved V gene, and why the rest are absent is not known. In this sample the table shows over 45,000 clones, over 90% of which occur a single time. The ten largest account for about 20% of the sample. Patients with a history of autoimmune disease or receiving systemic immunosuppression were excluded from the trial. Peripheral blood for TCR sequencing was collected from all dose cohorts at baseline, on cycle 4 day 1, and on cycle 7 day 1. The samples were taken from a phase I, first-in-human, multicenter, open-label dose-escalation trial of ivuxolimab. Adults with locally advanced or metastatic melanoma, renal cell, hepatocellular, or head and neck squamous cell carcinoma were enrolled in the trial. CD4+ and CD8+ T cells were sorted separately from peripheral blood before TCR sequencing.

The germline V gene (reference sequence) provides CDR1 MNHEY and CDR2 SMNVEV. V is pared back by 3 bases and J by 8 bases, with 13 bases lying between the germline termini. Including the terminal cysteine and phenylalanine, the CDR3 comprises 13 residues. The DNA shown is the 39-base CDR3, in frame from base 1. The TCR originated in an adult with an advanced solid tumor such as melanoma, head and neck, liver or kidney cancer. The chain is assembled from TRBV27 and TRBJ1-2; matching of 6 bases hints at TRBD1 as the D gene. Sequenced material: CD4+ or CD8+ T cells sorted from blood, taken in a trial of the OX40 agonist ivuxolimab. CDR3 reads: CASSFGGPGGYTF. The DNA reads TGTGCCAGCAGTTTCGGGGGGCCTGGAGGCTACACCTTC.